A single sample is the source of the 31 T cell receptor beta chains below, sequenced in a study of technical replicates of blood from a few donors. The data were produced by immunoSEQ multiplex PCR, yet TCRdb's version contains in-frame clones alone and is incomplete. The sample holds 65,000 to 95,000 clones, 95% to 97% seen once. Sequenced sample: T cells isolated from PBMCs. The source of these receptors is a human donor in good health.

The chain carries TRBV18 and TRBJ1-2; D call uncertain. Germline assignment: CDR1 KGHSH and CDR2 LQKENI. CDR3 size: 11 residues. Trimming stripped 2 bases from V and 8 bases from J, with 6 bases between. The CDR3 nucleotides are TGTGCCAGCTCACCAGGAGAAGGCTACACCTTC. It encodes CASSPGEGYTF. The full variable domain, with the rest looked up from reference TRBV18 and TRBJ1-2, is NAGVMQNPRHLVRRRGQEARLRCSPMKGHSHVYWYRQLPEEGLKFMVYLQKENIIDESGMPKERFSAEFPKEGPSILRIQQVVRGDSAAYFCASSPGEGYTFGSGTRLTVV.

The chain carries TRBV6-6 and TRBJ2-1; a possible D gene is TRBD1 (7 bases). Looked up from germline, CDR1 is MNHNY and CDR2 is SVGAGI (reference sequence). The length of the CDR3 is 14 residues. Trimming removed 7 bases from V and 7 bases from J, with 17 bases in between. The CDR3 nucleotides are TGTGCCAGCACTCAAGACAGGGAGGTAAATGAGCAGTTCTTC. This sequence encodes CASTQDREVNEQFF.

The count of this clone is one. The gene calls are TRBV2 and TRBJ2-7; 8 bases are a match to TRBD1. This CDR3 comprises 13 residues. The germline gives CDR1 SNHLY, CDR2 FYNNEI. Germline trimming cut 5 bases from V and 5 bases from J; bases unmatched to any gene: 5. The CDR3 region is CASSRDRRDEQYF. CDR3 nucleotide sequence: TGTGCCAGCAGTCGGGACAGGAGGGACGAGCAGTACTTC.

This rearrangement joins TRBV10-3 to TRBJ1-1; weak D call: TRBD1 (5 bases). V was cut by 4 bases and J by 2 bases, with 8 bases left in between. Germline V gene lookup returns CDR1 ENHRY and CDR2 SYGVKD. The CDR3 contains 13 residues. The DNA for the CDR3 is TGTGCCATCAGTGGGGGGGGAAACACTGAAGCTTTCTTT. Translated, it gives CAISGGGNTEAFF.

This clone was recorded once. The CDR3 sequence: CASSATSGSSTDTQYF. CDR3 sequence (DNA): TGCGCCAGCAGCGCCACTAGCGGTTCTAGCACAGATACGCAGTATTTT. The chain joins TRBV5-1 to TRBJ2-3; TRBD2 matches at 8 bases. The CDR3 totals 16 residues. Losses at the gene ends were 4 bases for V and 0 bases for J; bases not matched to a gene: 7. Per the germline V gene, CDR1 is SGHRS and CDR2 is YFSETQ.

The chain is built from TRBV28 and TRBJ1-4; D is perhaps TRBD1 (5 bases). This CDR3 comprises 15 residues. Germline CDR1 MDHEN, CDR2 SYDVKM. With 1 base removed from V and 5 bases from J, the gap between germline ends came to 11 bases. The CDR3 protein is CASSLFAGQNEKLFF. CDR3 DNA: TGTGCCAGCAGTTTATTCGCCGGACAAAATGAAAAACTGTTTTTT. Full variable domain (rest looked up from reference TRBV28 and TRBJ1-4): DVKVTQSSRYLVKRTGEKVFLECVQDMDHENMFWYRQDPGLGLRLIYFSYDVKMKEKGDIPEGYSVSREKKERFSLILESASTNQTSMYLCASSLFAGQNEKLFFGSGTQLSVL.

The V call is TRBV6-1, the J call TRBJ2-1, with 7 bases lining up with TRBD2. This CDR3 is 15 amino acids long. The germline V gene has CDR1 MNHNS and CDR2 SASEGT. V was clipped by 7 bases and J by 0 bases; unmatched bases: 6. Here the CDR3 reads CASTGGPSSYNEQFF. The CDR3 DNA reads TGTGCCAGCACGGGAGGTCCGAGCTCCTACAATGAGCAGTTCTTC.

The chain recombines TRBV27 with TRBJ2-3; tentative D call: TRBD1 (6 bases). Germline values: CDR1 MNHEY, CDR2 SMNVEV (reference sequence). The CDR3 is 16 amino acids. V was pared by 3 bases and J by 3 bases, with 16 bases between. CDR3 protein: CASSFIQGEGTDTQYF. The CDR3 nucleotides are TGTGCCAGCAGTTTCATACAGGGAGAGGGAACAGATACGCAGTATTTT.

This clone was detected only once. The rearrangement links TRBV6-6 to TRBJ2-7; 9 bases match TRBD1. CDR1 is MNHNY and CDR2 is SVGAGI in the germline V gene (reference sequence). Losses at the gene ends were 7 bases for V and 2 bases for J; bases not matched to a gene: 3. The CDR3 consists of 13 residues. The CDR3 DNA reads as TGTGCCAGCACCCGGGACAGGGCCTACGAGCAGTACTTC. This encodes CASTRDRAYEQYF.

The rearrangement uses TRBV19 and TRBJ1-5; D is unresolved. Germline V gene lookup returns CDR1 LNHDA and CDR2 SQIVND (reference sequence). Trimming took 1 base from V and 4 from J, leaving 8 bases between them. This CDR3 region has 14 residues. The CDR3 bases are TGTGCCAGTAGTATAGGGCAGAGGAATCAGCCCCAGCATTTT. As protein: CASSIGQRNQPQHF.

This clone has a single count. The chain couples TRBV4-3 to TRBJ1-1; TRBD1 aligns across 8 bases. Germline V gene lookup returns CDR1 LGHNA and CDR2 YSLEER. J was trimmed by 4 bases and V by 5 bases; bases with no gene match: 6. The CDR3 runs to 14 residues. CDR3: CASSWTGWATEAFF. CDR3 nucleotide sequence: TGCGCCAGCAGCTGGACAGGGTGGGCCACTGAAGCTTTCTTT.

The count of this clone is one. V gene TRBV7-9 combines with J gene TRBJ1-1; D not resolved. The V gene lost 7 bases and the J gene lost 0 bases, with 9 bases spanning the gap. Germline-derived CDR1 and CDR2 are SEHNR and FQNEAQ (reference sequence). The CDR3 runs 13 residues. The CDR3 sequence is CASTINLNTEAFF. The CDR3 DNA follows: TGTGCCAGCACTATAAACCTGAACACTGAAGCTTTCTTT.

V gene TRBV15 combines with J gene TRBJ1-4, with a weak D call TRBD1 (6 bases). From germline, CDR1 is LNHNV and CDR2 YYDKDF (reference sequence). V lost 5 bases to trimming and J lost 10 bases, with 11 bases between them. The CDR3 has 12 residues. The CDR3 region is CATSVGGPKLFF. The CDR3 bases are TGTGCCACCAGCGTAGGGGGTCCAAAACTGTTTTTT.

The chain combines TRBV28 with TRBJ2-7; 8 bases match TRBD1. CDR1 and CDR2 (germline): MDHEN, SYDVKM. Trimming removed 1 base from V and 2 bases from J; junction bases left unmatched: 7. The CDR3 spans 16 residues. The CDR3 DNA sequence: TGTGCCAGCAGTTTATTAGGGACAGGACTTGCCTACGAGCAGTACTTC. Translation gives CASSLLGTGLAYEQYF.

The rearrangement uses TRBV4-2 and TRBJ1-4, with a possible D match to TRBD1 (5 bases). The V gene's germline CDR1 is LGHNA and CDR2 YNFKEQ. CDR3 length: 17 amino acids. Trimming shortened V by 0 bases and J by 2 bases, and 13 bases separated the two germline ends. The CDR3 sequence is CASSQEGQQVTNEKLFF. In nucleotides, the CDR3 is TGTGCCAGCAGCCAAGAAGGGCAACAGGTTACTAATGAAAAACTGTTTTTT.

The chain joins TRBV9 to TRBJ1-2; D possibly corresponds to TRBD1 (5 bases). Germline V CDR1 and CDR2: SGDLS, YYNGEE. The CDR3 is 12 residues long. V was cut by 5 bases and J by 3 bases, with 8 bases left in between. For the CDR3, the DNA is TGTGCCAGCAGGGGGGGGGACTATGGCTACACCTTC. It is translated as CASRGGDYGYTF. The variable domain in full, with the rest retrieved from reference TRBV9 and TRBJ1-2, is DSGVTQTPKHLITATGQRVTLRCSPRSGDLSVYWYQQSLDQGLQFLIQYYNGEERAKGNILERFSAQQFPDLHSELNLSSLELGDSALYFCASRGGDYGYTFGSGTRLTVV.

The CDR3 bases are TGTGCCAGCAGTTTAGCCGAGAGTAATGAGCAGTTCTTC. Translation: CASSLAESNEQFF. The chain links TRBV28 to TRBJ2-1; no reliable D call. Trimming removed 2 bases from V and 7 bases from J, with 9 bases in between. The CDR3 is made up of 13 amino acids. The germline gives CDR1 MDHEN, CDR2 SYDVKM.

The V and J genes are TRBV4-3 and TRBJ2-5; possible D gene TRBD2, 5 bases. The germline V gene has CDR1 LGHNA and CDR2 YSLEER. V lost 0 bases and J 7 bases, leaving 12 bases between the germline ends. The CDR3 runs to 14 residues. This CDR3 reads CASSQDSSEATQYF. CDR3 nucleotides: TGCGCCAGCAGCCAAGATAGTAGCGAGGCGACCCAGTACTTC.

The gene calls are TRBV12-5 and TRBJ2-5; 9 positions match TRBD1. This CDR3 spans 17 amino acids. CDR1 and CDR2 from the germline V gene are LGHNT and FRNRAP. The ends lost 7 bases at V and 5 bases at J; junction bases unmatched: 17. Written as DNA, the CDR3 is TGTGCTAGTGTCCCGGAAGGACCCGGACAGGGGATCGAGACCCAGTACTTC. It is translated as CASVPEGPGQGIETQYF.

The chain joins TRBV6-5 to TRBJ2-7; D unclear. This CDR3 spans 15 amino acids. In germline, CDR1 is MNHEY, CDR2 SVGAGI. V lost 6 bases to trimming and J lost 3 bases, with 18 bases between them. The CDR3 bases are TGTGCCAGCAGGAATTTAGGAGCTCACCTCTACGAGCAGTACTTC. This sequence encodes CASRNLGAHLYEQYF.

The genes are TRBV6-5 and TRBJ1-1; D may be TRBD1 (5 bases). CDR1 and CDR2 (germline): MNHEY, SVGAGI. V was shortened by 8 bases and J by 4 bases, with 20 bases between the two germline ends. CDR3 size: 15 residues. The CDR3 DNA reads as TGTGCCAGCCACAACGACTGGGGCTTGGCCACTGAAGCTTTCTTT. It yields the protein CASHNDWGLATEAFF.

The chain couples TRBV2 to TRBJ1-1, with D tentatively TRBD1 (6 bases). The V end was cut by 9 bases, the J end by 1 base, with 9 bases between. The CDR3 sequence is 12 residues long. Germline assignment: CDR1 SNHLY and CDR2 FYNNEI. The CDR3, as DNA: TGTGCCAGGAGGGGACAGAACACTGAAGCTTTCTTT. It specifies CARRGQNTEAFF.

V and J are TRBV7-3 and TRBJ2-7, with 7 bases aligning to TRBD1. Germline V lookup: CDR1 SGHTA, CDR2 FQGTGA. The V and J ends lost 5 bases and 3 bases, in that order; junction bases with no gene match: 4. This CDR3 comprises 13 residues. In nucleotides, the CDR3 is TGTGCCAGCAGCACCCGGGACAGCTACGAGCAGTACTTC. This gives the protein CASSTRDSYEQYF.

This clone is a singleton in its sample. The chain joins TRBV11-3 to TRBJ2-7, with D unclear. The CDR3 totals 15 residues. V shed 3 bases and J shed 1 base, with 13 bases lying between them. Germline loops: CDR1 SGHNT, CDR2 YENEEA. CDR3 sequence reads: CASSFGLANSYEQYF. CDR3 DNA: TGTGCCAGCAGCTTCGGTCTTGCGAATTCCTACGAGCAGTACTTC.

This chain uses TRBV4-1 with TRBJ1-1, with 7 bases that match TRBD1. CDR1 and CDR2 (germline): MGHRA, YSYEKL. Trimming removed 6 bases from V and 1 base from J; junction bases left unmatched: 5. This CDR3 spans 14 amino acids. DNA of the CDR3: TGCGCCAGCAGACAGGGGTGGGGGAACACTGAAGCTTTCTTT. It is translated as CASRQGWGNTEAFF.

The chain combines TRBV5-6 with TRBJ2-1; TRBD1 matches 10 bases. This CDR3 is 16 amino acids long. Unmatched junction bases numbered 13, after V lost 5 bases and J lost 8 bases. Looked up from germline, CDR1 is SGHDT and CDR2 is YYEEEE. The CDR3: CASRGGTGQGLYEQFF. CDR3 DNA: TGTGCCAGCAGGGGGGGAACGGGACAGGGGCTATATGAGCAGTTCTTC. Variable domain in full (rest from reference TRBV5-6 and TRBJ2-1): DAGVTQSPTHLIKTRGQQVTLRCSPKSGHDTVSWYQQALGQGPQFIFQYYEEEERQRGNFPDRFSGHQFPNYSSELNVNALLLGDSALYLCASRGGTGQGLYEQFFGPGTRLTVL.

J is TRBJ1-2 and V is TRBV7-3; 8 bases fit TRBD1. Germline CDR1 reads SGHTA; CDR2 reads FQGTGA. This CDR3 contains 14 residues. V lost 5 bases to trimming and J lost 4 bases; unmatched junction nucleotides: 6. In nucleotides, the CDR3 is TGTGCCAGCAGCGGCCCGACAGGGGCCTATGGCTACACCTTC. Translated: CASSGPTGAYGYTF.

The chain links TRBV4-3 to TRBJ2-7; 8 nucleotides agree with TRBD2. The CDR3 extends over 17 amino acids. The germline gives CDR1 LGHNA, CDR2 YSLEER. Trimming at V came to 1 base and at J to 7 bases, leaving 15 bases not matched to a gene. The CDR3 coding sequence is TGCGCCAGCAGCCAAGTCTTATCGCGGGAGGTACCTTGGGAGCAGTACTTC. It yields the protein CASSQVLSREVPWEQYF.

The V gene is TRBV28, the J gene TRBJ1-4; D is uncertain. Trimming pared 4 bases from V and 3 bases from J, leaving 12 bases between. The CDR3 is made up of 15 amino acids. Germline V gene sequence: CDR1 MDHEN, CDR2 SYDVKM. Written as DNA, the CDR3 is TGTGCCAGCAGTTCGATAACGGGATCTAATGAAAAACTGTTTTTT. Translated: CASSSITGSNEKLFF.

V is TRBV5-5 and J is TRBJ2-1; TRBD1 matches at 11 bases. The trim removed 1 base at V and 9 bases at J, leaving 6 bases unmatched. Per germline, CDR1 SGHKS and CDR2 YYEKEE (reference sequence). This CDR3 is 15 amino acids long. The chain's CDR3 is CASSLLGQGAIEQFF. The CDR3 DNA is TGTGCCAGCAGCTTGTTAGGACAGGGGGCAATTGAGCAGTTCTTC.

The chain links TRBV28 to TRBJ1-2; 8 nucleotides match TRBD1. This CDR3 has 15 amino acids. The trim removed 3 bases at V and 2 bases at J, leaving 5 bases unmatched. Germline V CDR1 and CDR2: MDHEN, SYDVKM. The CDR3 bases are TGTGCCAGCAGTTTCTCCGGGACAGGAAACTATGGCTACACCTTC. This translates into CASSFSGTGNYGYTF.